This T cell receptor (beta chain) was recorded in a study of blood T cell repertoires in COVID-19. Per the authors' pipeline: Amplified reference gene primers provided the basis for estimating nucleated cell counts. Produced via immunoSEQ multiplex PCR; TCRdb's table is partial and in-frame only. The V and J calls and the clone size are those of that table, but D and trimming were determined from the DNA. In the table there are just under 90,000 clones, approximately 90% of which are singletons. Germline CDR1 and CDR2: MNHEY and SVGAGI. The CDR3 spans 13 residues. The ends were cut back, 10 bases at V and 5 bases at J, with 17 bases in the middle.

The material sequenced was peripheral blood. The rearrangement joins TRBV6-5 to TRBJ2-5, with D perhaps matching TRBD2 (7 bases). The sequence was collected from a woman of 80 years or more with acute or convalescent COVID-19. CDR3 sequence reads: CATNPGGWETQYF. CDR3 DNA: TGTGCCACGAACCCGGGGGGCTGGGAGACCCAGTACTTC.